The T cell receptor beta chain under discussion was sequenced for a study of T cell changes during pregnancy in multiple sclerosis. Some clones are missing from TCRdb's copy, which holds only in-frame ones; the method was immunoSEQ multiplex PCR. The repertoire has under 30,000 clones, about nine tenths of them found once; the top ten carry more than 6.5%. CDR3 length: 15 residues. The germline CDR1 and CDR2 sequences are MNHNS and SASEGT. The V and J ends lost 4 bases and 0 bases respectively, with 13 bases between them. The chain recombines TRBV6-1 with TRBJ2-7, with unresolved D. Sequencing was performed on CD8+ T cells from peripheral blood mononuclear cells, taken after pregnancy. This clonotype was sampled from a female donor with multiple sclerosis, enrolled in a pregnancy study. CDR3 amino acids: CASSGYGSSSYEQYF. CDR3 coding DNA: TGTGCCAGCAGTGGATACGGGTCGAGCTCCTACGAGCAGTACTTC.